The rows below give T cell receptor beta chains drawn from one sample of a study of T cells in Graves' hyperthyroidism and ophthalmopathy. TCRdb fed the multiplex PCR reads into MiXCR, producing one record per CDR3 protein. The sample has roughly 350,000 distinct CDR3 sequences, roughly 13% seen once. Material: blood. The origin of the receptors is a woman aged 40 to 50 with Graves' ophthalmopathy. CDR3s leave out the opening cysteine and the closing phenylalanine or tryptophan. Each record gives: J gene, clone size, V gene, CDR3 protein. The size entry is marked missing in some rows and otherwise reads once, few, many or a size class.

TRBJ1-1,many,TRBV28,ASSLTGWGPEAF
TRBJ2-5,many,TRBV7-2,ASSLVTSGGAFWETQY
TRBJ1-5,many,TRBV12-5,ASAPGQGINQPQH
TRBJ1-2,many,TRBV28,ASSFYGAGGQGYT
TRBJ2-2,.,TRBV10-3,ATIAENTGELF
TRBJ2-7,many,TRBV2,ASSDQAGGAAEQY
TRBJ2-3,many,TRBV2,ASSEADKHGDTQY
TRBJ2-6,.,TRBV7-8,ASSFMGSSGANVLA
TRBJ2-7,.,TRBV10-2,ASGRGYSYEQY
TRBJ1-2,many,TRBV6-1,ASSQDIRNYGYT
TRBJ2-2,many,TRBV6-1,ASRRTGGNTGELF
TRBJ2-3,few,TRBV18,ASFLLGQAPDTQY
TRBJ1-6,once,TRBV20-1,SARGDRDNSPLH
TRBJ1-1,many,TRBV3-1,ASSQDPGFIEAF
TRBJ2-3,few,TRBV20-1,SANSGRETDTQY
TRBJ1-5,many,TRBV6-2/TRBV6-3,ASSYEKGGGMRQPQH
TRBJ2-2,few,TRBV7-6,ASSPLLTVANTGELF
TRBJ2-5,many,TRBV20-1,SARRLPGNQETQY